One and the same sample provided the 29 T cell receptor beta chains below, sequenced in a study of tissue T cells after allogeneic stem cell transplantation. Repertoires were generated with immunoSEQ multiplex PCR, while TCRdb's copy carries only in-frame clones and drops some. The sample holds roughly 4,200 clones, 45% to 60% seen once. The time point here: mouse harvest day 7 after allogeneic transplant. Mouse grafts combined 10^7 T-cell-depleted bone marrow cells with 10^6 splenic CD5+ T cells. Sequencing was performed on lymph node tissue. The source is a female BALB/c mouse given C57BL/6 T cells with graft-versus-host disease after an allogeneic hematopoietic cell transplant.

This clone has a single count. Mouse gene names apply. The read stops 1 residue short of the end of the CDR3; the missing end is completed from the germline J gene. The chain couples TRBV16 to TRBJ1-3, with D hard to call. CDR1 is SGHSA and CDR2 is FRNQAP in the germline V gene. The CDR3 extends over 14 amino acids. V lost 2 bases and J lost 3, with 8 bases in between. The CDR3 sequence is CASSLMGFGNTLYF. The part of the CDR3 DNA that was read is TGTGCAAGCAGCTTAATGGGTTTTGGAAATACGCTCTAT.

This clone showed up just a few times. Gene names follow the mouse nomenclature. The sequenced fragment ends 1 residue before the CDR3 boundary, so the rest is inferred from the germline J gene. The chain has TRBV26 and TRBJ2-7; 11 bases are a match to TRBD2. The CDR3 extends over 12 amino acids. Germline V gene lookup returns CDR1 KGHPV and CDR2 FQNQEV (reference sequence). Trimming cost V 6 bases and J 6 bases; bases outside gene matches: 1. The CDR3 sequence is CASRDWGVEQYF. The sequenced CDR3 bases are TGTGCCAGCAGGGACTGGGGGGTTGAACAGTAC.

This clone is medium-sized within its sample. Mouse names are used for the genes. The DNA ends 1 residue before the CDR3 does, and the rest of the CDR3 is filled in from the germline J gene. This chain joins TRBV19 and TRBJ1-2, with D possibly being TRBD1 (6 bases). This CDR3 has 13 amino acids. CDR1 and CDR2 (germline): FNHDT, SITEND (reference sequence). The germline V and J ends were trimmed by 5 bases and 1 base, with 9 bases remaining between them. This CDR3 is CASSRGQNSDYTF. The part of the CDR3 DNA that was read is TGTGCCAGCAGCCGGGGACAAAACTCCGACTACACC.

Worth noting for this clone: All gene names here are mouse names. The CDR3 end lies 1 residue beyond the end of the read and is filled in from the germline J gene. This sequence joins TRBV16 and TRBJ2-7, with a tentative D call TRBD2 (5 bases). The ends were cut back, 1 base at V and 5 bases at J, with 6 bases in the middle. The CDR3 length is 12 residues. The germline gives CDR1 SGHSA, CDR2 FRNQAP. CDR3: CASSLVGDEQYF. CDR3 bases read: TGTGCAAGCAGCTTAGTTGGGGATGAACAGTAC. Variable domain in full (rest from reference TRBV16 and TRBJ2-7): NAGVIQTPRHKVTGKGQEATLWCEPISGHSAVFWYRQTIVQGLEFLTYFRNQAPIDDSGMPKERFSAQMPNQSHSTLKIQSTQPQDSAVYLCASSLVGDEQYFGPGTRLTVL.

A remark on this clone: Any gene name here is a mouse gene name. The read stops 1 residue short of the end of the CDR3; the missing end is completed from the germline J gene. The chain is built from TRBV26 and TRBJ2-2, with D perhaps TRBD1 (6 bases). The V and J ends lost 6 bases and 0 bases respectively, with 11 bases between them. Per the germline V gene, CDR1 is KGHPV and CDR2 is FQNQEV (reference sequence). This CDR3 is 15 amino acids long. The part of the CDR3 DNA that was read is TGTGCCAGCAGCGGGGACATTGCAAACACCGGGCAGCTCTAC. This codes for CASSGDIANTGQLY. Given in full, the CDR3 is CASSGDIANTGQLYF.

Details on this clone: Mouse names are used for the genes. Read data end 1 residue before the CDR3 end; the end is taken from the germline J gene. The same CDR3 can be traced to other DNA sequences in this sample. The gene calls are TRBV16 and TRBJ1-1; tentatively, D is TRBD1 (6 bases). The V end lost 1 base, the J end lost 0 bases, and 6 bases lay between the germline ends. The CDR3 runs 14 residues. Germline V CDR1 and CDR2: SGHSA, FRNQAP. CDR3 residues: CASSLGTANTEVFF. Incomplete CDR3 DNA: TGTGCAAGCAGCTTAGGGACAGCAAACACAGAAGTCTTC.

Concerning this clone: Genes and germline are mouse. The sequence runs out 1 residue before the end of the CDR3; the remainder is reconstructed from the germline J gene. J is TRBJ2-2 and V is TRBV26, with TRBD2 identical over 11 bases. Germline CDR1 reads KGHPV; CDR2 reads FQNQEV (reference sequence). CDR3 length equals 15 residues. After removal of 3 bases from V and 4 bases from J, the junction contained 1 base not matched to a gene. CDR3 amino acids: CASSLLGGRTGQLYF. Incomplete CDR3 DNA: TGTGCCAGCAGTCTACTGGGGGGGCGCACCGGGCAGCTCTAC.

About this clone: Gene names follow the mouse nomenclature. The observed sequence ends 1 residue before the CDR3 terminus, with the missing tail filled in from the germline J gene. The V and J genes are TRBV12-2 and TRBJ2-1, with 7 bases identical to TRBD1. Germline loops: CDR1 SGHLS, CDR2 HYDKME. The CDR3 loop spans 15 amino acids. J was trimmed by 5 bases and V by 4 bases; bases with no gene match: 10. The CDR3 bases that were read are TGTGCCAGCTCATACACAGGGGCCGGGGATGCTGAGCAGTTC. Residues: CASSYTGAGDAEQF. The whole CDR3 reads CASSYTGAGDAEQFF.

Turning to this clone: Gene names and germline match the mouse. The CDR3 extends 1 residue past the end of the read, so its final part is completed from the germline J gene. The chain couples TRBV26 to TRBJ2-7, with TRBD2 matching 8 bases. Germline trimming cut 0 bases from V and 7 bases from J; bases unmatched to any gene: 2. This CDR3 comprises 13 residues. The V gene's germline CDR1 is KGHPV and CDR2 FQNQEV (reference sequence). CDR3 bases read: TGTGCCAGCAGTCTGTCGGTGGGGGGGGAACAGTAC. Its protein product is CASSLSVGGEQY. Given in full, the CDR3 is CASSLSVGGEQYF.

In regard to this clone: Mouse gene names and germline throughout. The read gets to within 1 residue of the CDR3 end, and the germline J gene fills in the rest. The chain recombines TRBV16 with TRBJ1-3; D may be TRBD1 (6 bases). The germline gives CDR1 SGHSA, CDR2 FRNQAP. This CDR3 comprises 13 residues. V was cut by 4 bases and J by 2 bases, with 6 bases left in between. CDR3 protein: CASSWTAGNTLYF. CDR3 DNA (partial): TGTGCAAGCAGCTGGACAGCTGGAAATACGCTCTAT. The variable domain in full, with the rest retrieved from reference TRBV16 and TRBJ1-3, is NAGVIQTPRHKVTGKGQEATLWCEPISGHSAVFWYRQTIVQGLEFLTYFRNQAPIDDSGMPKERFSAQMPNQSHSTLKIQSTQPQDSAVYLCASSWTAGNTLYFGEGSRLIVV.

Comments on this clone: The genes are named according to mouse. The read falls 1 residue short of the CDR3 end, and the missing part is taken from the germline J gene. The chain employs TRBV16 and TRBJ2-4, with TRBD2 matching 8 bases. CDR3 length equals 14 residues. V lost 5 bases, J lost 3 bases, and 4 bases stayed unmatched. The germline CDR1 and CDR2 sequences are SGHSA and FRNQAP. CDR3 residues: CASSPLGGQNTLYF. CDR3 bases read: TGTGCAAGCAGCCCCCTGGGGGGCCAAAACACCTTGTAC. The full variable domain, rest sourced from reference TRBV16 and TRBJ2-4, is NAGVIQTPRHKVTGKGQEATLWCEPISGHSAVFWYRQTIVQGLEFLTYFRNQAPIDDSGMPKERFSAQMPNQSHSTLKIQSTQPQDSAVYLCASSPLGGQNTLYFGAGTRLSVL.

Notes on this clone: The gene symbols are mouse symbols. The read terminates 1 residue ahead of where the CDR3 ends, so the germline J gene completes it. The rearrangement joins TRBV26 to TRBJ1-1; no firm D call. The germline V and J ends were trimmed by 6 bases and 1 base, with 9 bases remaining between them. The germline V gene encodes CDR1 KGHPV and CDR2 FQNQEV (reference sequence). The CDR3 length is 13 residues. The CDR3 sequence: CASRRTRNTEVFF. The DNA read from the CDR3 is TGTGCCAGCAGGCGAACAAGAAACACAGAAGTCTTC.

About this clone itself: Mouse germline and gene names are used. With the read ending 1 residue before the CDR3 end, the germline J gene is used to fill in that end. This chain connects TRBV16 to TRBJ1-1; 7 nucleotides agree with TRBD1. This CDR3 spans 15 amino acids. J gave up 4 bases and V 4 bases, and 9 bases lay outside the gene matches. Germline-derived CDR1 and CDR2 are SGHSA and FRNQAP. The CDR3 DNA, read in part, is TGTGCAAGCAGCTCATTAGGGGGCGCTGGCACAGAAGTCTTC. Translating it yields CASSSLGGAGTEVF. The CDR3 in full is CASSSLGGAGTEVFF.

Note on this clone: Genes and germline come from the mouse. The CDR3 end is not reached by the read, which stops 1 residue before it; the germline J gene fills it in. The chain recombines TRBV20 with TRBJ1-3, with TRBD1 as a possible D gene (6 bases). Between the trimmed V and J ends, which lost 6 bases and 0 bases, there was a span of 15 bases. Germline V gene data show CDR1 as GFQATS and CDR2 as STVNSAI. The CDR3 totals 15 residues. The part of the CDR3 DNA that was read is TGTGGTGCCAGAGGGGGGGGCATTTCTGGAAATACGCTCTAT. Its protein is CGARGGGISGNTLY. The whole CDR3 is CGARGGGISGNTLYF.

As to this clone: Mouse gene names apply. CDR3 bases read: TGTGCCAGCAAGGGACTGGGGGTTCTTCAAAACACCTTGTAC. Amino acids: CASKGLGVLQNTLY. The whole CDR3 protein is CASKGLGVLQNTLYF. V gene TRBV13-3 combines with J gene TRBJ2-4, with 11 bases identical to TRBD2. The CDR3 goes on 1 residue after the read ends, and that part is filled in from the germline J gene. Trimming cost V 6 bases and J 2 bases; bases outside gene matches: 5. Germline V CDR1 and CDR2: NNHDY, SYVADS. There are 15 residues in the CDR3.

Note on this clone: Gene and germline names: mouse. Coverage ceases 1 residue before the CDR3 finishes, and the germline J gene fills in the end. V and J are TRBV26 and TRBJ1-3; perhaps TRBD1 as D (5 bases). From germline, CDR1 is KGHPV and CDR2 FQNQEV (reference sequence). Trimming cost V 6 bases and J 0 bases, with 9 bases left between them. The length of the CDR3 is 14 residues. Incomplete CDR3 DNA: TGTGCCAGCAGCCCGGACAATTCTGGAAATACGCTCTAT. Its protein product is CASSPDNSGNTLY. The entire CDR3 sequence reads CASSPDNSGNTLYF. The full variable domain, with the rest looked up from reference TRBV26 and TRBJ1-3, is NSKVIQTPRYLVKGQGQKAKMRCIPEKGHPVVFWYQQNKNNEFKFLINFQNQEVLQQIDMTEKRFSAECPSNSPCSLEIQSSEAGDSALYLCASSPDNSGNTLYFGEGSRLIVV.

To note about this clone: Mouse gene names apply. The read gets to within 1 residue of the CDR3 end, and the germline J gene fills in the rest. The V and J genes are TRBV12-1 and TRBJ1-4; D unclear. Trimming left V 4 bases short and J 2 bases short, with 7 bases between. The CDR3 is 13 residues long. Germline-derived CDR1 and CDR2 are SGHSN and HYEKVE. This CDR3 is CASSGNSNERLFF. The DNA read from the CDR3 is TGTGCCAGCTCGGGCAACTCCAACGAAAGATTATTT.

With respect to this clone: Genes here carry mouse names. The read finishes 1 residue shy of the CDR3 end, and the germline J gene is used to complete it. The V gene is TRBV19, the J gene TRBJ2-7; TRBD2 matches at 10 bases. Losses at the gene ends were 6 bases for V and 6 bases for J; bases not matched to a gene: 12. Germline values: CDR1 FNHDT, CDR2 SITEND (reference sequence). The CDR3 is 15 amino acids. The CDR3 DNA, read in part, is TGTGCCAGCACTGGGGGGGGGCTGGGGGGGCTTGAACAGTAC. Amino acid sequence: CASTGGGLGGLEQY. The entire CDR3 sequence reads CASTGGGLGGLEQYF.

A few counts support this clone. Mouse germline and gene names are used. The read is 1 residue too short to cover the CDR3 end, so that end is filled in from the germline J gene. The chain links TRBV5 to TRBJ2-2; 10 bases fit TRBD2. The CDR3 length is 15 residues. With 0 bases clipped from V and 6 bases from J, the junction kept 1 base outside the gene matches. Looked up from germline, CDR1 is LGHNA and CDR2 is YNLKQL (reference sequence). The CDR3 loop reads CASSQETGGSGQLYF. CDR3 bases read: TGTGCCAGCAGCCAAGAGACTGGGGGGTCCGGGCAGCTCTAC.

About this clone: All gene names here are mouse names. The sequence runs out 1 residue before the end of the CDR3; the remainder is reconstructed from the germline J gene. V usage is TRBV16 and J usage is TRBJ2-7; 9 bases align to TRBD2. CDR3 length equals 15 residues. CDR1 and CDR2 (germline): SGHSA, FRNQAP. V was pared by 0 bases and J by 1 base, with 1 base of the junction left unmatched. The sequenced part of the CDR3 DNA is TGTGCAAGCAGCTTAGATGGACTGGGGTCCTATGAACAGTAC. The encoded protein is CASSLDGLGSYEQY. The full CDR3 sequence reads CASSLDGLGSYEQYF. The full variable domain, in which reference TRBV16 and TRBJ2-7 provide the parts outside the CDR3, is NAGVIQTPRHKVTGKGQEATLWCEPISGHSAVFWYRQTIVQGLEFLTYFRNQAPIDDSGMPKERFSAQMPNQSHSTLKIQSTQPQDSAVYLCASSLDGLGSYEQYFGPGTRLTVL.

As for this clone: Gene names and germline refer to mouse. From the germline J gene comes the end of the CDR3, since the read stops 1 residue before it. The rearrangement joins TRBV30 to TRBJ2-3; D gene unclear. Germline V lookup: CDR1 SQVVS, CDR2 ANEGSEA. CDR3 length equals 13 residues. V lost 2 bases and J 2 bases, leaving 8 bases between the germline ends. The chain's CDR3 is CSSRRQFAETLYF. The sequenced part of the CDR3 DNA is TGTAGTTCTAGACGCCAGTTTGCAGAAACGCTGTAT.

In the case of this clone: The germline and genes are mouse ones. With the read ending 1 residue before the CDR3 end, the germline J gene is used to fill in that end. The chain couples TRBV5 to TRBJ1-5; 8 positions agree with TRBD1. Losses at the gene ends were 3 bases for V and 3 bases for J; bases not matched to a gene: 4. In germline, CDR1 is LGHNA, CDR2 YNLKQL (reference sequence). The CDR3 extends over 15 amino acids. Here the CDR3 reads CASSHTGGGNQAPLF. The sequenced part of the CDR3 DNA is TGTGCCAGCAGCCATACAGGGGGGGGCAACCAGGCTCCGCTT.

On this clone: The genes are named according to mouse. Read coverage stops 1 residue before the CDR3 terminus; the germline J gene supplies the remainder. V is TRBV4 and J is TRBJ2-2; TRBD2 aligns across 8 bases. The CDR3 is 15 amino acids. Trimming took 4 bases from V and 3 from J; bases not matched to a gene: 4. Per the germline V gene, CDR1 is LGHDT and CDR2 is YNNKQL (reference sequence). Here the CDR3 reads CASSFGGGYTGQLYF. Incomplete CDR3 DNA: TGTGCCAGCAGCTTTGGGGGGGGATACACCGGGCAGCTCTAC.

As regards this clone: Gene names denote mouse genes. The sequence runs out 1 residue before the end of the CDR3; the remainder is reconstructed from the germline J gene. The chain links TRBV31 to TRBJ2-2; 8 bases align to TRBD1. V trimming: 0 bases; J trimming: 5 bases; junction bases outside the gene matches: 5. Germline V lookup: CDR1 GKSSPN, CDR2 SITVG. This CDR3 spans 15 amino acids. CDR3 DNA (partial): TGTGCCTGGAGTCTAAAGAGACAGGGGACCGGGCAGCTCTAC. As protein: CAWSLKRQGTGQLY. The whole CDR3 sequence reads CAWSLKRQGTGQLYF.

With regard to this clone: The gene symbols are mouse symbols. The CDR3 sequence is CSSSQSRTGIVFF. The DNA read from the CDR3 is TGCTCCAGCAGTCAATCGAGGACAGGGATAGTCTTC. The rearrangement joins TRBV23 to TRBJ1-1; TRBD1 is the table's D call and was not checked against the DNA. Sequencing ends 1 residue short of the CDR3 end; the germline J gene provides the rest. CDR3 length equals 13 residues. Germline CDR1 reads KGHTA; CDR2 reads FQNQQP.

Comment on this clone: Gene names are the mouse ones. The CDR3 extends 1 residue past the end of the read, so its final part is completed from the germline J gene. This chain uses TRBV3 with TRBJ2-2, with TRBD2 as a possible D gene (5 bases). V was shortened by 4 bases and J by 1 base, with 7 bases between the two germline ends. Germline CDR1 is SNHLY and CDR2 is FYNGKV (reference sequence). This CDR3 contains 14 residues. Partial CDR3 DNA: TGTGCCAGCAGCTCACTGGAAAACACCGGGCAGCTCTAC. It translates to CASSSLENTGQLY. The full CDR3 is CASSSLENTGQLYF.

The table lists this clone with a few counts. All gene names here are mouse names. Read sequence stops 1 residue before the CDR3 end, and the germline J gene provides the missing end. The V call is TRBV3, the J call TRBJ1-3; D remains unclear. This CDR3 region has 15 residues. V gave up 1 base and J gave up 0 bases, with 7 bases separating them. CDR1 is SNHLY, CDR2 FYNGKV, per germline (reference sequence). CDR3 sequence: CASSLGQLSGNTLYF. The part of the CDR3 DNA that was read is TGTGCCAGCAGCTTAGGGCAGCTTTCTGGAAATACGCTCTAT.

This clone has just a few counts. The listed genes are named as in mouse. The DNA ends 1 residue before the CDR3 does, and the rest of the CDR3 is filled in from the germline J gene. The V call is TRBV24, the J call TRBJ2-2, with 7 bases fitting TRBD2. There are 16 residues in the CDR3. J gave up 0 bases and V 4 bases, and 5 bases lay outside the gene matches. Germline CDR1 is KGHTA and CDR2 is FRNEEI. The CDR3 loop reads CASSPGGGANTGQLYF. The sequenced part of the CDR3 DNA is TGTGCCAGCAGTCCGGGGGGGGGAGCAAACACCGGGCAGCTCTAC.

Comment on this clone: The germline and genes are mouse ones. The CDR3 extends 1 residue past the end of the read, so its final part is completed from the germline J gene. The V call is TRBV26, the J call TRBJ2-2; weak D call: TRBD1 (5 bases). This CDR3 has 14 residues. From germline, CDR1 is KGHPV and CDR2 FQNQEV (reference sequence). The germline V and J ends were trimmed by 2 bases and 1 base, with 5 bases remaining between them. The CDR3 sequence: CASSLGQNTGQLYF. The DNA read from the CDR3 is TGTGCCAGCAGTCTGGGACAAAACACCGGGCAGCTCTAC.